The 2 T cell receptor beta chains given below trace back to one sample, sequenced in a study of blood T cell repertoires in COVID-19. Sequencing was performed with immunoSEQ multiplex PCR; in TCRdb, only in-frame clones are kept and a portion is missing. The top ten clones hold around 4.9% of a sample with approximately 50,000 clones, approximately 82% of them seen once. Sequenced material: peripheral blood. These receptors were taken from a human donor in a cohort sampled during active COVID-19.

J is TRBJ2-1 and V is TRBV27, with D perhaps TRBD1 (6 bases). The germline V gene encodes CDR1 MNHEY and CDR2 SMNVEV (reference sequence). The V end lost 1 base, the J end lost 6 bases, and 16 bases lay between the germline ends. There are 16 residues in the CDR3. CDR3 loop: CASSLWAGVDPNEQFF. The CDR3, as DNA: TGTGCCAGCAGTTTATGGGCAGGGGTCGACCCCAATGAGCAGTTCTTC.

V is TRBV5-1 and J is TRBJ2-3; TRBD2 aligns across 8 bases. The CDR3 runs to 16 residues. With 4 bases clipped from V and 3 bases from J, the junction kept 10 bases outside the gene matches. The germline gives CDR1 SGHRS, CDR2 YFSETQ. The DNA of the CDR3 is TGCGCCAGCAGCCCCGGGGGGAGCGGGGGTACAGATACGCAGTATTTT. Amino acids: CASSPGGSGGTDTQYF. Full variable domain (missing parts from reference TRBV5-1 and TRBJ2-3): KAGVTQTPRYLIKTRGQQVTLSCSPISGHRSVSWYQQTPGQGLQFLFEYFSETQRNKGNFPGRFSGRQFSNSRSEMNVSTLELGDSALYLCASSPGGSGGTDTQYFGPGTRLTVL.